The table lists the clone carrying this TCR beta chain with a count of one. Its antigen is still unknown. The data belong to a study of OX40 agonist ivuxolimab in advanced cancers. Study in general: Dose-escalation patients had hepatocellular carcinoma, melanoma, renal cell or head and neck cancer.

There are 14 residues in the CDR3. V was pared by 2 bases and J by 4 bases, with 12 bases between. Looked up from germline, CDR1 is MNHEY and CDR2 is SMNVEV (reference sequence). Study results and caveats: Doses of 0.1 to 3.0 mg/kg were accompanied by clonal expansion of CD4+ and CD8+ blood T cells by week 6.

Systemic immunosuppression or a history of autoimmune disease excluded patients. Measured with immunoSEQ multiplex PCR; TCRdb has only the in-frame clones, and not every one. The table includes about 100,000 clones, approximately 95% detected once. The source was CD4+ or CD8+ T cells sorted from blood, collected in a trial of the OX40 agonist ivuxolimab. This clonotype was sampled from an adult with an advanced solid tumor such as melanoma, head and neck, liver or kidney cancer. This chain uses TRBV27 with TRBJ2-7, with D tentatively TRBD2 (5 bases). The CDR3 DNA is TGTGCCAGCAGTTTAGAGGCTAGCCAGTACGAGCAGTACTTC. Translated, it gives CASSLEASQYEQYF.